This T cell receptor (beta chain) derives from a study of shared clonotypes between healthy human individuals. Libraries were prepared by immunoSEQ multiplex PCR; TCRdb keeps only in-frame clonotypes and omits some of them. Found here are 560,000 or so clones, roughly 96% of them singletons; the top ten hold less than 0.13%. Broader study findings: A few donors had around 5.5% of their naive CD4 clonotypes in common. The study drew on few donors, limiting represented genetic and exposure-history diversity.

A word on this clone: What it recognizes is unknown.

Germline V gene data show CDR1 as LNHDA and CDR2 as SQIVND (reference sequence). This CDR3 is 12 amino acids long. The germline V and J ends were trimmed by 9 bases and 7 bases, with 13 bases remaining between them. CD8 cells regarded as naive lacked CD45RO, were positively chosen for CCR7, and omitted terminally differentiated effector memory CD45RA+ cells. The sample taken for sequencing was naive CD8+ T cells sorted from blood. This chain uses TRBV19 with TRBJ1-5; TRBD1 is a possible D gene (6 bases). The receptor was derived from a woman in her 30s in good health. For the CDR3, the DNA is TGTGCCAGAAACTCAGGGGCCCAGCCCCAGCATTTT. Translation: CARNSGAQPQHF.